The next 31 T cell receptor beta chains were all read from a single sample in a study of shared clonotypes between healthy human individuals. Repertoires were generated with immunoSEQ multiplex PCR, while TCRdb's copy carries only in-frame clones and drops some. The sample records roughly 700,000 clones, about 90% being singletons. Material: memory CD8+ T cells from PBMCs. Noted subset: CD45RO+ cells pooled with CCR7-negative TemRA cells. The receptors shown here come from a man between 18 and 29 years old in good health. Some clones in this sample may be carry-over from other donors' samples.

This clone was counted once. The chain carries TRBV4-3 and TRBJ2-7; no reliable D call. V was cut by 3 bases and J by 1 base, with 10 bases left in between. Germline V gene lookup returns CDR1 LGHNA and CDR2 YSLEER. The CDR3 extends over 14 amino acids. The CDR3 region is CASSHLDGSYEQYF. Here the CDR3 DNA reads TGCGCCAGCAGCCACCTGGACGGGTCCTACGAGCAGTACTTC.

The chain combines TRBV6-1 with TRBJ2-5; TRBD1 aligns across 8 bases. From germline, CDR1 is MNHNS and CDR2 SASEGT. Trimming removed 6 bases from V and 3 bases from J; junction bases left unmatched: 3. The CDR3 runs to 13 residues. Here the CDR3 reads CASRTQGEETQYF. CDR3 nucleotides: TGTGCCAGCAGGACACAGGGGGAAGAGACCCAGTACTTC.

This clone was counted only a few times. This chain uses TRBV6-6 with TRBJ1-1; 7 bases are shared with TRBD1. From germline, CDR1 is MNHNY and CDR2 SVGAGI (reference sequence). Unmatched junction bases numbered 17, after V lost 5 bases and J lost 11 bases. The CDR3 spans 15 residues. The chain's CDR3 is CASSQLQGGPGGAFF. The CDR3 DNA sequence: TGTGCCAGCAGTCAACTTCAGGGAGGCCCAGGGGGGGCTTTCTTT.

The chain uses TRBV11-2 and TRBJ2-7; TRBD1 is a possible D gene (6 bases). The CDR3 is 12 residues long. Between the trimmed V and J ends, which lost 5 bases and 7 bases, there was a span of 12 bases. Germline V lookup: CDR1 SGHAT, CDR2 FQNNGV. The DNA of the CDR3 is TGTGCCAGCAGCACTACAGGGTGGGAGCAGTACTTC. This gives the protein CASSTTGWEQYF.

This clone was counted only a few times. The chain is built from TRBV7-9 and TRBJ2-1, with no clear D. CDR1 is SEHNR and CDR2 is FQNEAQ in the germline V gene (reference sequence). The CDR3 runs to 14 residues. The V gene lost 1 base and the J gene lost 5 bases, with 9 bases spanning the gap. CDR3 in DNA: TGTGCCAGCAGCTTAGGTCCCAGGAACAATGAGCAGTTCTTC. Protein sequence: CASSLGPRNNEQFF. Together with reference TRBV7-9 and TRBJ2-1, the CDR3 gives the full variable domain: DTGVSQNPRHKITKRGQNVTFRCDPISEHNRLYWYRQTLGQGPEFLTYFQNEAQLEKSRLLSDRFSAERPKGSFSTLEIQRTEQGDSAMYLCASSLGPRNNEQFFGPGTRLTVL.

The V call is TRBV28, the J call TRBJ1-1; no clear D. Trimming cost V 5 bases and J 1 base, with 17 bases left between them. The CDR3 is 16 residues long. The germline V gene has CDR1 MDHEN and CDR2 SYDVKM. The CDR3 nucleotides read TGTGCCAGCAGTCCCAACTACGGAGGGAGGAACACTGAAGCTTTCTTT. Translated: CASSPNYGGRNTEAFF.

This clone has only one observation. The chain links TRBV29-1 to TRBJ2-1, with TRBD2 identical over 13 bases. V lost 5 bases to trimming and J lost 6 bases; unmatched junction nucleotides: 10. Germline CDR1 reads SQVTM; CDR2 reads ANQGSEA. The CDR3 totals 16 residues. This chain's CDR3 is CSVSPTSGRDRNEQFF. In nucleotides, the CDR3 is TGCAGCGTTAGCCCCACTAGCGGGAGGGATCGCAATGAGCAGTTCTTC.

This chain connects TRBV9 to TRBJ2-7; 10 positions match TRBD2. The V segment lost 4 bases and the J segment 6 bases; nucleotides outside the gene matches: 4. Germline CDR1 is SGDLS and CDR2 is YYNGEE. This CDR3 spans 13 amino acids. CDR3 sequence reads: CASSTGLAREQYF. CDR3 coding DNA: TGTGCCAGCAGCACGGGACTAGCGCGCGAGCAGTACTTC.

This chain uses TRBV12-2 with TRBJ2-1; TRBD2 is the table's D call, not checked against the DNA. TRBV12-2 is a pseudogene segment. The CDR3 has 17 amino acids. The CDR3 DNA follows: TGTGCAAGTCGCTTAGCTATGACTAGCGGGAGGTGGAATGAGCAGTTCTTC. Translated, it gives CASRLAMTSGRWNEQFF.

V and J are TRBV2 and TRBJ2-1; D is possibly TRBD2 (5 bases). The V end was cut by 5 bases, the J end by 8 bases, with 10 bases between. The germline V gene encodes CDR1 SNHLY and CDR2 FYNNEI. The CDR3 loop spans 12 amino acids. The chain's CDR3 is CASSTRIYEQFF. The CDR3 DNA sequence: TGTGCCAGCAGTACTAGGATCTATGAGCAGTTCTTC.

The DNA of the CDR3 is TGTGCCAGCAGCTTCCTTTCGTGGACAGTAAGATCGCCTGGTGAGCAGTTCTTC. Encoded protein: CASSFLSWTVRSPGEQFF. The V and J genes are TRBV13 and TRBJ2-1, with a possible D match to TRBD1 (6 bases). The germline V and J ends were trimmed by 3 bases and 9 bases, with 27 bases remaining between them. The CDR3 runs to 18 residues. Germline CDR1 reads PRHDT; CDR2 reads FYEKMQ (reference sequence).

The rearrangement links TRBV14 to TRBJ2-3; unclear D gene. V was pared by 5 bases and J by 6 bases, with 6 bases between. Germline assignment: CDR1 SGHDN and CDR2 FVKESK. The CDR3 totals 11 residues. CDR3: CASSATDTQYF. The CDR3 DNA follows: TGTGCCAGCAGCGCAACTGATACGCAGTATTTT.

The V gene is TRBV2, the J gene TRBJ2-1, with D hard to call. Per germline, CDR1 SNHLY and CDR2 FYNNEI. The V gene lost 4 bases and the J gene lost 0 bases, with 22 bases spanning the gap. CDR3 size: 19 residues. The CDR3 reads CASSGFISWRTSSYNEQFF. In DNA form, the CDR3 reads TGTGCCAGCAGTGGTTTTATTTCCTGGAGAACGAGCTCCTACAATGAGCAGTTCTTC.

This sequence joins TRBV4-1 and TRBJ2-1; 7 nucleotides agree with TRBD2. This CDR3 is built from 16 residues. Germline loops: CDR1 MGHRA, CDR2 YSYEKL. The V gene end was trimmed by 1 base and the J gene end by 3 bases; junction bases not matched to a gene: 6. CDR3 bases: TGCGCCAGCAGCCAAGGGGCTTCTAGCGGCTACAATGAGCAGTTCTTC. Its protein is CASSQGASSGYNEQFF.

The chain links TRBV27 to TRBJ2-7; 9 bases align to TRBD1. CDR1 and CDR2 from the germline V gene are MNHEY and SMNVEV (reference sequence). This CDR3 has 15 amino acids. J was trimmed by 4 bases and V by 4 bases; bases with no gene match: 8. For the CDR3, the DNA is TGTGCCAGCAGTTCCCCCGGGACAGGGCCTTACGAGCAGTACTTC. It codes for CASSSPGTGPYEQYF.

The gene calls are TRBV6-5 and TRBJ2-5, with 11 bases that match TRBD2. CDR1 is MNHEY, CDR2 SVGAGI, per germline. The CDR3 covers 16 residues. The trim removed 2 bases at V and 1 base at J, leaving 3 bases unmatched. CDR3 DNA: TGTGCCAGCAGTTACATGGGACTAGCGGTCCAAGAGACCCAGTACTTC. Translating gives CASSYMGLAVQETQYF.

The genes are TRBV6-4 and TRBJ2-5; TRBD1 matches at 10 bases. This CDR3 has 15 amino acids. Germline V lookup: CDR1 MRHNA, CDR2 SNTAGT. The ends lost 6 bases at V and 6 bases at J; junction bases unmatched: 10. The CDR3, as DNA: TGTGCCAGCAGCGGATGGGACAGGGGAGAAAAGACCCAGTACTTC. Protein sequence: CASSGWDRGEKTQYF.

This chain links TRBV6-5 with TRBJ2-1; 10 nucleotides match TRBD2. The CDR3 is 15 residues long. The V and J ends lost 4 bases and 4 bases, in that order; junction bases with no gene match: 4. Germline assignment: CDR1 MNHEY and CDR2 SVGAGI. The CDR3 DNA reads as TGTGCCAGCAGTTTAGCGGGAGGCTGGTACAATGAGCAGTTCTTC. It translates to CASSLAGGWYNEQFF.

The chain is built from TRBV19 and TRBJ1-4; possible D gene TRBD1, 6 bases. Germline CDR1 reads LNHDA; CDR2 reads SQIVND (reference sequence). CDR3 length: 15 amino acids. Trimming stripped 7 bases from V and 0 bases from J, with 12 bases between. The CDR3 is CASMARGATNEKLFF. The CDR3 DNA sequence: TGTGCCAGTATGGCCAGGGGAGCAACTAATGAAAAACTGTTTTTT.

With regard to this clone: The sample contains more than one DNA sequence encoding this CDR3. The CDR3 loop is CASSLYGAYNEQFF. The DNA for the CDR3 is TGTGCCAGCAGTTTATATGGGGCCTACAATGAGCAGTTCTTC. The rearrangement links TRBV27 to TRBJ2-1; D is unresolved. The CDR3 loop spans 14 amino acids. Germline lookup yields CDR1 MNHEY and CDR2 SMNVEV (reference sequence). The ends were cut back, 1 base at V and 2 bases at J, with 6 bases in the middle.

The J gene is TRBJ2-7, the V gene TRBV28; 10 positions match TRBD1. Germline V gene data show CDR1 as MDHEN and CDR2 as SYDVKM. The CDR3 is 14 amino acids. With V trimmed by 4 bases and J by 4 bases, 4 bases remained unmatched. The CDR3 loop is CASSSTGGIYEQYF. The CDR3 nucleotides are TGTGCCAGCAGTTCGACAGGGGGCATTTACGAGCAGTACTTC.

This chain connects TRBV9 to TRBJ1-2, with D perhaps TRBD1 (5 bases). Germline V gene lookup returns CDR1 SGDLS and CDR2 YYNGEE. This CDR3 has 15 amino acids. The V and J ends lost 5 bases and 3 bases respectively, with 17 bases between them. CDR3 in amino acids: CASSTLGELDYGYTF. CDR3 nucleotides: TGTGCCAGCAGTACCCTGGGGGAGTTGGACTATGGCTACACCTTC.

The chain employs TRBV5-6 and TRBJ2-7, with 7 bases that match TRBD1. The germline V gene encodes CDR1 SGHDT and CDR2 YYEEEE. The CDR3 consists of 13 residues. Trimming removed 6 bases from V and 3 bases from J; junction bases left unmatched: 6. The CDR3 spells CASTWDSGYEQYF. The CDR3, as DNA: TGTGCCAGCACCTGGGACAGTGGCTACGAGCAGTACTTC.

This clone has ten or more counts. V and J are TRBV30 and TRBJ1-1, with D unclear. Germline V gives CDR1 GTSNPN, CDR2 SVGIG (reference sequence). Trimming stripped 2 bases from V and 1 base from J, with 8 bases between. This CDR3 spans 13 amino acids. The CDR3 sequence is CAWSSIPNTEAFF. For the CDR3, the DNA is TGTGCCTGGAGTTCAATACCGAACACTGAAGCTTTCTTT.

The chain links TRBV7-9 to TRBJ1-2; 8 bases are a match to TRBD1. Per the germline V gene, CDR1 is SEHNR and CDR2 is FQNEAQ (reference sequence). V shed 7 bases, J shed 4 bases, and the junction held 14 bases outside the gene matches. The CDR3 extends over 16 amino acids. The CDR3 coding sequence is TGTGCCAGCACCCAGACGGACAGGGAAGCTTTCTATGGCTACACCTTC. Residues: CASTQTDREAFYGYTF.

CDR3 sequence (DNA): TGTGCCAGCAGCTTAGGGGCTGGCAGGTCGGGGACTGAAGCTTTCTTT. This encodes CASSLGAGRSGTEAFF. V is TRBV11-2 and J is TRBJ1-1; D is unresolved. V lost 1 base to trimming and J lost 5 bases, with 17 bases between them. Germline V lookup: CDR1 SGHAT, CDR2 FQNNGV. There are 16 residues in the CDR3.

This chain joins TRBV18 and TRBJ2-7; 7 bases are shared with TRBD2. The germline gives CDR1 KGHSH, CDR2 LQKENI. This CDR3 spans 13 amino acids. Trimming took 6 bases from V and 7 from J; bases not matched to a gene: 9. As DNA, the CDR3 is TGTGCCAGCTCTTCCGACGGGGGGAGGGAGCAGTACTTC. It codes for CASSSDGGREQYF. The entire variable domain, with the rest obtained from reference TRBV18 and TRBJ2-7, is as follows: NAGVMQNPRHLVRRRGQEARLRCSPMKGHSHVYWYRQLPEEGLKFMVYLQKENIIDESGMPKERFSAEFPKEGPSILRIQQVVRGDSAAYFCASSSDGGREQYFGPGTRLTVT.

The CDR3 reads CASSLPPGLAGASYEQYF. The CDR3 DNA reads TGTGCCAGCAGTTTACCCCCGGGACTAGCGGGGGCGTCCTACGAGCAGTACTTC. The V and J genes are TRBV28 and TRBJ2-7, with TRBD2 matching 14 bases. The CDR3 extends over 18 amino acids. With V trimmed by 2 bases and J by 1 base, 7 bases remained unmatched. The germline V gene has CDR1 MDHEN and CDR2 SYDVKM.

V and J are TRBV2 and TRBJ1-2, with 10 bases lining up with TRBD1. The junction had 5 bases not matched to a gene; V was cut back by 6 bases and J by 4 bases. The CDR3 has 14 residues. Germline values: CDR1 SNHLY, CDR2 FYNNEI. The DNA for the CDR3 is TGTGCCAGCAGGGGGACAGGGGCCGGCTATGGCTACACCTTC. Translating it yields CASRGTGAGYGYTF.

The chain combines TRBV10-3 with TRBJ2-2; D possibly matches TRBD1 or TRBD2 (5 bases each). The CDR3 runs 14 residues. Germline assignment: CDR1 ENHRY and CDR2 SYGVKD. V was trimmed by 1 base and J by 4 bases, leaving 7 bases between them. CDR3 DNA sequence: TGTGCCATCAGTGAGTTAGGGACCACCGGGGAGCTGTTTTTT. This encodes CAISELGTTGELFF.

V and J are TRBV11-2 and TRBJ2-7; 12 bases are shared with TRBD2. After removal of 3 bases from V and 5 bases from J, the junction contained 8 bases not matched to a gene. Per the germline V gene, CDR1 is SGHAT and CDR2 is FQNNGV. The CDR3 extends over 16 amino acids. DNA for the CDR3: TGTGCCAGCAGCTTTGGACTAGCGGGATACGTCGACGAGCAGTACTTC. Translation gives CASSFGLAGYVDEQYF.